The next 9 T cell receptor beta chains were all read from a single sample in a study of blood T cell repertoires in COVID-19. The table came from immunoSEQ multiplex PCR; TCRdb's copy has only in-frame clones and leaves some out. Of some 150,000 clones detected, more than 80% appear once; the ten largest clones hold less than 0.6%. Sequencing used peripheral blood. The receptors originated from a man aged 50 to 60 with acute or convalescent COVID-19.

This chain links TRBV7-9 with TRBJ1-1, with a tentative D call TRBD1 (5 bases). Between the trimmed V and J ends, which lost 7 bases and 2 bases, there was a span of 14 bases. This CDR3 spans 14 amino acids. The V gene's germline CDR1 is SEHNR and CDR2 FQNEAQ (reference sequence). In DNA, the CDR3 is TGTGCCAGCACCCGCCTGGGACTTAACACTGAAGCTTTCTTT. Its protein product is CASTRLGLNTEAFF.

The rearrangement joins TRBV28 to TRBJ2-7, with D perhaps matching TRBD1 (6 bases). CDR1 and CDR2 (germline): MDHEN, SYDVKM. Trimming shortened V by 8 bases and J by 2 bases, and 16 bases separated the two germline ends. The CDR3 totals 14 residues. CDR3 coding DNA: TGTGCCAGCGACAATAAGGGGGACGCCTACGAGCAGTACGTC. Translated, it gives CASDNKGDAYEQYV.

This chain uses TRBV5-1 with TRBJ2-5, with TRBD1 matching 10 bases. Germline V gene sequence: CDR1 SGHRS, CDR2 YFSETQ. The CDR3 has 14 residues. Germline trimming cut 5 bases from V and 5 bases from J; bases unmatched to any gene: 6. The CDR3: CASRGGTGDETQYF. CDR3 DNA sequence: TGCGCCAGCAGAGGTGGGACAGGGGACGAGACCCAGTACTTC. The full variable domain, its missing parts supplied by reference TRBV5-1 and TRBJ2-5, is KAGVTQTPRYLIKTRGQQVTLSCSPISGHRSVSWYQQTPGQGLQFLFEYFSETQRNKGNFPGRFSGRQFSNSRSEMNVSTLELGDSALYLCASRGGTGDETQYFGPGTRLLVL.

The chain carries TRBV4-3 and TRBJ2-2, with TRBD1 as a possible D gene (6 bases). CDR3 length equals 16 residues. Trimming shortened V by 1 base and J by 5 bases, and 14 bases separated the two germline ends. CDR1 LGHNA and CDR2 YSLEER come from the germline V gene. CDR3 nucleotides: TGCGCCAGCAGCCAAGTCAGGGGAAGTAGGACCGGGGAGCTGTTTTTT. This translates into CASSQVRGSRTGELFF.

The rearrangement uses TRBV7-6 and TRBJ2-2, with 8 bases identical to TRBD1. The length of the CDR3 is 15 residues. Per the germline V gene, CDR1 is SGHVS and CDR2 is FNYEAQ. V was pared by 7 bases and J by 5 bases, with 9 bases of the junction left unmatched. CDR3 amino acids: CASTSTGVGTGELFF. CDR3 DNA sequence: TGTGCCAGCACTTCGACAGGGGTCGGGACCGGGGAGCTGTTTTTT.

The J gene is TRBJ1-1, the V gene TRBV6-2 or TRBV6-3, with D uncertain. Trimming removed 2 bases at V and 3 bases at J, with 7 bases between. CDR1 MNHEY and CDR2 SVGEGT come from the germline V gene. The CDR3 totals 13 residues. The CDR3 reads CASSYRVDTEAFF. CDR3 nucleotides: TGTGCCAGCAGTTACCGGGTGGACACTGAAGCTTTCTTT.

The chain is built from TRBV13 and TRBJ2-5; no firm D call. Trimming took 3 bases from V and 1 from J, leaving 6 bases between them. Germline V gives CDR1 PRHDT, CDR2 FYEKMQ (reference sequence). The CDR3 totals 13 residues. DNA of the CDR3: TGTGCCAGCAGCTTCAGAAGCCAAGAGACCCAGTACTTC. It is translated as CASSFRSQETQYF.

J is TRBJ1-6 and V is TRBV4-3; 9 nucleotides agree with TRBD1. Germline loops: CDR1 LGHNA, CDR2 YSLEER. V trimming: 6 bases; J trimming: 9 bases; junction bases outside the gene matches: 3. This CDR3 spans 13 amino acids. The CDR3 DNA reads TGCGCCAGCAGGGACAGGGGAAGTTCACCCCTCCACTTT. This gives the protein CASRDRGSSPLHF.

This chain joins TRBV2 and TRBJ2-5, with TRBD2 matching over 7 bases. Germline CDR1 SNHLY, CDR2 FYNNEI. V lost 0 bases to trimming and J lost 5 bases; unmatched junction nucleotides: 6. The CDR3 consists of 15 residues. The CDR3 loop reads CASSEAGSGRETQYF. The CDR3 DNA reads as TGTGCCAGCAGTGAAGCGGGTAGCGGGCGCGAGACCCAGTACTTC.